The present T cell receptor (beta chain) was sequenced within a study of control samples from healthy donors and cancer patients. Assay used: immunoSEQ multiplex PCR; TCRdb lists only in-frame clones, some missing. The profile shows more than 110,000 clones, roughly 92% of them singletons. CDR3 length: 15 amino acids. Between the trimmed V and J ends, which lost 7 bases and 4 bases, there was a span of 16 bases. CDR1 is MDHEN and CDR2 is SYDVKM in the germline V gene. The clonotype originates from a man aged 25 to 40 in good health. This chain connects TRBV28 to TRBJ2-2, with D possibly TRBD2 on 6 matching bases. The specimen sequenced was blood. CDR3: CASIETGALTGELFF. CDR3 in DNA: TGTGCCAGCATCGAGACGGGAGCTCTCACCGGGGAGCTGTTTTTT.